This TCR beta chain comes out of a study of cytomegalovirus exposure and HLA in healthy donors. Vbeta (60) and Jbeta (13) primers were used in the PCR. Only in-frame clones appear in the TCRdb table, and some are missing; sequencing was by immunoSEQ multiplex PCR. The sample yields 130,000 to 150,000 clones, around 80% seen once. With regard to this clone: Its antigen remains unknown.

Broader study findings: The authors considered a cluster of highly shared sequence variants likely to be a sequencing artifact. Listed as cytomegalovirus-associated were 164 TCR beta chains. Later work found most CMV-associated TCR beta chains apparently HLA-restricted.

The clonotype originates from a female donor in good health and CMV-seronegative. Sample: PBMCs.

Written as DNA, the CDR3 is TGTGCCAGCAGTGAAGGGGGCGGGAGGTCCTACGAGCAGTACTTC. Translated: CASSEGGGRSYEQYF. The chain couples TRBV2 to TRBJ2-7, with TRBD2 matching 8 bases. Germline assignment: CDR1 SNHLY and CDR2 FYNNEI. The CDR3 spans 15 residues. With V trimmed by 1 base and J by 1 base, 3 bases remained unmatched.